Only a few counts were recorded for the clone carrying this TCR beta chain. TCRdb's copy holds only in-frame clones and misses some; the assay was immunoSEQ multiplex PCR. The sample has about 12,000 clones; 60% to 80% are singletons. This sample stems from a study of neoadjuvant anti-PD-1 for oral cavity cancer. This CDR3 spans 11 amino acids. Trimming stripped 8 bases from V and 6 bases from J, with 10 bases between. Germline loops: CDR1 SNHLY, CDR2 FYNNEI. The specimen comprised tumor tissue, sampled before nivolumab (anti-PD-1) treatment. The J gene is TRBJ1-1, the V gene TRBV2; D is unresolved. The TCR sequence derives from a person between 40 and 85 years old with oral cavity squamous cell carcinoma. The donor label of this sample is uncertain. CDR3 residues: CASALSPEAFF. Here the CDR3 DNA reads TGTGCCAGCGCCCTTAGCCCTGAAGCTTTCTTT.